A selection of T cell receptor beta chains follows, all from one sample in a study of cytomegalovirus exposure and HLA in healthy donors. Generated by immunoSEQ multiplex PCR, the TCRdb table keeps only in-frame clones and is missing some. In the table there are around 100,000 clones, roughly 68% of which are singletons. The sequenced sample was PBMCs. These receptor sequences come from a man in his thirties or forties in good health and CMV-seropositive. CDR3s include the opening cysteine and the closing phenylalanine or tryptophan.

v_gene	len	j_gene	CDR3aa
TRBV10-3	13	TRBJ1-2	CATLDKGDYGYTF
TRBV30	15	TRBJ1-4	CAWTPQDRGNEKLFF
TRBV6-5	13	TRBJ1-2	CASSYGTGSGYTF
TRBV27	14	TRBJ1-2	CASSFSQGNYGYTF
TRBV5-1	14	TRBJ2-7	CASSLGTGRYEQYF
TRBV28	14	TRBJ1-1	CASSLQGSNTEAFF
TRBV6-5	12	TRBJ2-5	CASSRNRETQYF
TRBV18	14	TRBJ2-2	CASSPTQGTGELFF
TRBV6-1	13	TRBJ2-7	CASTGLGGGVQYF
TRBV7-2	14	TRBJ1-1	CASSLNYMNTEAFF
TRBV21-1	18	TRBJ1-2	CASSKGSTTGRIPYGYTF
TRBV7-2	14	TRBJ2-1	CASSLTSGRNEQFF
TRBV5-1	16	TRBJ2-1	CASSYASGLPTDEQFF
TRBV28	15	TRBJ1-3	CASSRQGATGNTIYF
TRBV4-1	15	TRBJ2-2	CASSLPGGSGGELFF
TRBV13	15	TRBJ2-7	CASSSRGPEAYEQYF
TRBV11-3	16	TRBJ2-2	CASSSLAGQNTGELFF
TRBV27	16	TRBJ1-5	CASSPYFGTVNQPQHF
TRBV30	14	TRBJ2-3	CAWKNSILHHTQYF
TRBV11-2	14	TRBJ1-1	CASSPRGGDTEAFF
TRBV30	12	TRBJ2-2	CAYGRDTGELFF
TRBV6-1	13	TRBJ1-3	CACQFYSGNTIYF
TRBV19	15	TRBJ2-7	CASSRDRPFSYEQYF